The 11 T cell receptor beta chains below were found in one sample sequenced in a study of regulatory T cells in long-lasting Graves disease. TCR beta libraries were built with iRepertoire HTBI primers and Arm-PCR of CDR3 regions. TCRdb processed the multiplex PCR reads anew with MiXCR; each CDR3 protein has one entry. Among 400,000 to 450,000 distinct CDR3 sequences listed, about a sixth were seen once. Stated time point: newly diagnosed GD, antithyroid drugs for less than 3 months. After RNA was extracted from PBMCs, the TCR library was made from it. In addition, the sample was reused for a study of T cells in Graves' hyperthyroidism and ophthalmopathy.

Sample: peripheral blood mononuclear cells (PBMCs), taken at new diagnosis, from a patient treated with antithyroid drugs. These receptors all stem from a woman aged 25 to 39 with Graves disease.

This clonotype was observed a handful of times. The V and J genes are TRBV12-3 or TRBV12-4 and TRBJ1-3; D gene unclear. The CDR3 is 15 residues long. Trimming removed 1 base at V and 2 bases at J, with 9 bases between. The CDR3 here is CASSLEGLAGNTIYF. The CDR3 DNA is TGTGCCAGCAGTTTAGAGGGTTTGGCTGGAAACACCATATATTTT.

J is TRBJ2-3 and V is TRBV9; the match to TRBD1 covers 7 bases. V was clipped by 0 bases and J by 3 bases; unmatched bases: 7. Germline V gene lookup returns CDR1 SGDLS and CDR2 YYNGEE. This CDR3 is built from 16 residues. The CDR3: CASSVGDRLKTDTQYF. The CDR3 nucleotides read TGTGCCAGCAGCGTAGGGGACAGACTAAAGACAGATACGCAGTATTTT.

This chain connects TRBV29-1 to TRBJ1-4; 9 positions agree with TRBD1. Germline-derived CDR1 and CDR2 are SQVTM and ANQGSEA. The CDR3 covers 13 residues. Losses at the gene ends were 4 bases for V and 5 bases for J; bases not matched to a gene: 2. The CDR3 loop reads CSVAGTGNEKLFF. The CDR3, as DNA: TGCAGCGTTGCCGGGACAGGGAATGAAAAACTGTTTTTT.

In its sample, this clonotype was seen many times. The chain carries TRBV2 and TRBJ1-1, with a possible D match to TRBD1 (5 bases). Germline loops: CDR1 SNHLY, CDR2 FYNNEI. V lost 10 bases, J lost 0 bases, and 12 bases lay in between. CDR3 length: 13 residues. The CDR3 is CATEGDLNTEAFF. CDR3 coding DNA: TGTGCCACCGAAGGGGACTTGAACACTGAAGCTTTCTTT.

The chain has TRBV11-2 and TRBJ1-4; possible D gene TRBD1, 5 bases. Germline V gives CDR1 SGHAT, CDR2 FQNNGV. CDR3 length equals 15 residues. Trimming pared 5 bases from V and 8 bases from J, leaving 18 bases between. CDR3 region: CASSREVAGWEKLFF. CDR3 bases: TGTGCCAGCAGCCGGGAGGTGGCAGGGTGGGAAAAACTGTTTTTT.

J is TRBJ1-1 and V is TRBV19; 9 bases match TRBD1. The CDR3 is made up of 11 amino acids. The germline V gene has CDR1 LNHDA and CDR2 SQIVND (reference sequence). The J segment lost 7 bases and the V segment lost 11 bases, leaving 5 bases of the junction unmatched. The CDR3 protein is CAVQGAGEAFF. CDR3 nucleotide sequence: TGTGCCGTACAGGGGGCTGGTGAAGCTTTCTTT.

The chain joins TRBV20-1 to TRBJ2-2, with 10 bases aligning to TRBD2. Germline CDR1 and CDR2: DFQATT and SNEGSKA (reference sequence). The V and J ends lost 3 bases and 7 bases, in that order; junction bases with no gene match: 5. The CDR3 runs to 14 residues. The CDR3 here is CSASPSGSGGELFF. The CDR3 bases are TGCAGTGCTAGTCCTAGCGGGAGTGGCGGGGAGCTGTTTTTT.

In this sample, this clonotype turned up many times. The chain employs TRBV5-1 and TRBJ1-4, with a weak D call TRBD1 (6 bases). Trimming shortened V by 3 bases and J by 5 bases, and 14 bases separated the two germline ends. Germline V CDR1 and CDR2: SGHRS, YFSETQ. This CDR3 spans 15 amino acids. In DNA form, the CDR3 reads TGCGCCAGCAGCTCCCCCGGGACACGCAATGAAAAACTGTTTTTT. This gives the protein CASSSPGTRNEKLFF.

This clonotype was detected ten times or more. V usage is TRBV5-5 and J usage is TRBJ2-1; D possibly corresponds to TRBD1 (6 bases). This CDR3 region has 14 residues. With 2 bases removed from V and 6 bases from J, the gap between germline ends came to 12 bases. The germline V gene encodes CDR1 SGHKS and CDR2 YYEKEE (reference sequence). This CDR3 reads CASSFEGGSNEQFF. The CDR3 region has the DNA TGTGCCAGCAGCTTTGAAGGGGGATCCAATGAGCAGTTCTTC.

The chain combines TRBV9 with TRBJ2-2; D uncertain. The ends were cut back, 0 bases at V and 6 bases at J, with 12 bases in the middle. Germline assignment: CDR1 SGDLS and CDR2 YYNGEE. The CDR3 covers 15 residues. The CDR3 spells CASSVDWGQAGELFF. CDR3 DNA: TGTGCCAGCAGCGTAGATTGGGGTCAGGCCGGGGAGCTGTTTTTT.

This clonotype has a handful of counts. DNA of the CDR3: TGCGCCAGCAGCTTGAGGGCAGGACCCAGAGACTATGGCTACACCTTC. Amino acids: CASSLRAGPRDYGYTF. The chain is built from TRBV5-1 and TRBJ1-2; D ambiguous. Germline values: CDR1 SGHRS, CDR2 YFSETQ. The CDR3 is made up of 16 amino acids. Trimming pared 1 base from V and 3 bases from J, leaving 16 bases between. The variable domain in full, completed from reference TRBV5-1 and TRBJ1-2, reads KAGVTQTPRYLIKTRGQQVTLSCSPISGHRSVSWYQQTPGQGLQFLFEYFSETQRNKGNFPGRFSGRQFSNSRSEMNVSTLELGDSALYLCASSLRAGPRDYGYTFGSGTRLTVV.